This T cell receptor (beta chain) was captured by sequencing in a study of cytomegalovirus exposure and HLA in healthy donors. As for the study in general: About 85 million unique TCR sequences came from HLA-typed donors in an early release. The Caucasian-associated ancestry cluster contained approximately 81% of the roughly 400 genotyped donors.

Every donor was a healthy person donating bone marrow. Donors sampled were nominally healthy, though unrecorded immune exposures were likely. Primers for the PCR totalled 60 Vbeta and 13 Jbeta. Only in-frame clones appear in the TCRdb table, and some are missing; sequencing was by immunoSEQ multiplex PCR. The sample features approximately 110,000 clones, with about 2% in its top ten. From germline, CDR1 is SGHDT and CDR2 YYEEEE. Trimming took off 0 bases at V and 3 bases at J, with 12 bases between the two ends. This CDR3 spans 15 amino acids. V gene TRBV5-6 combines with J gene TRBJ1-1; D gene uncertain. The sample comprised PBMCs. The sequence was collected from a man in his forties in good health and CMV-seronegative. In DNA form, the CDR3 reads TGTGCCAGCAGCTTGGAGGTAGTAGAGGACACTGAAGCTTTCTTT. This codes for CASSLEVVEDTEAFF. Combining the CDR3 with reference TRBV5-6 and TRBJ1-1 gives the whole variable domain DAGVTQSPTHLIKTRGQQVTLRCSPKSGHDTVSWYQQALGQGPQFIFQYYEEEERQRGNFPDRFSGHQFPNYSSELNVNALLLGDSALYLCASSLEVVEDTEAFFGQGTRLTVV.